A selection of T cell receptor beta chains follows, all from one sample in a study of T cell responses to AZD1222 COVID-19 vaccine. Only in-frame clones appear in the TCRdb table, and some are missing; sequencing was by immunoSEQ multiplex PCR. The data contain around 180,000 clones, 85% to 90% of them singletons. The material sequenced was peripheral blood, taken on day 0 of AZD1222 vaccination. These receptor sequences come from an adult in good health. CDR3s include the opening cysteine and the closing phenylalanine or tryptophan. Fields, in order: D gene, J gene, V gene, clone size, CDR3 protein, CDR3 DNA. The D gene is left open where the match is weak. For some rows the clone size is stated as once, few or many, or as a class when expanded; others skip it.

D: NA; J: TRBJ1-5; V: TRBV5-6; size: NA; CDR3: CASSPGGHQPQHF; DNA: TGTGCCAGCAGCCCGGGGGGCCATCAGCCCCAGCATTTT
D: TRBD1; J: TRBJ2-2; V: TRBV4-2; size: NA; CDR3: CASREQGAGELFF; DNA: TGTGCCAGCAGAGAACAGGGGGCCGGGGAGCTGTTTTTT
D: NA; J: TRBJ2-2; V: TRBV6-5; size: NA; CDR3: CASSYSTTGAGELFF; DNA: TGTGCCAGCAGTTACTCGACGACGGGGGCCGGGGAGCTGTTTTTT
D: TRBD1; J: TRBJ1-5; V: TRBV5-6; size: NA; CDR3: CASSFFLTGTGNHQPQHF; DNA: TGTGCCAGCAGCTTTTTTCTCACCGGGACAGGGAATCATCAGCCCCAGCATTTT
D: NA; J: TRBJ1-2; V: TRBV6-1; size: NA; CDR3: CASSEALGRNYGYTF; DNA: TGTGCCAGCAGTGAAGCGCTGGGACGGAACTATGGCTACACCTTC
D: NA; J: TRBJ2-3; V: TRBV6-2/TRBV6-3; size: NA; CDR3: CASSSVTDTQYF; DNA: TGTGCCAGCAGTTCGGTCACAGATACGCAGTATTTT
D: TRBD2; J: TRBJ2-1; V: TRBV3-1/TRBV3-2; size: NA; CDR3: CASSGTSGGSNSYNEQFF; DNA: TGTGCCAGCAGCGGGACTAGCGGGGGTAGTAACTCCTACAATGAGCAGTTCTTC
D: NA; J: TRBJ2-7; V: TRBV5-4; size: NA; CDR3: CASSFGGHSSYEQYF; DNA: TGTGCCAGCAGCTTCGGGGGCCACAGCTCCTACGAGCAGTACTTC
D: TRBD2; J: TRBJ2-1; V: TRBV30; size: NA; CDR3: CAWSRGGGHNEQFF; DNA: TGTGCCTGGAGTCGCGGGGGTGGGCACAATGAGCAGTTCTTC
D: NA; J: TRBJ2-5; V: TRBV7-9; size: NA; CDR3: CASSPKGGRVGETQYF; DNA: TGTGCCAGCAGCCCCAAAGGGGGGCGGGTGGGAGAGACCCAGTACTTC
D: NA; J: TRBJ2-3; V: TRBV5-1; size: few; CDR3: CASARAVAAGTTDTQYF; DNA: TGCGCCAGCGCAAGGGCCGTGGCGGCGGGGACCACAGATACGCAGTATTTT
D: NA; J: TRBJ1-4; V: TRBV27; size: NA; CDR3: CASSTYGSNEKLFF; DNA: TGTGCCAGCAGTACGTATGGAAGTAATGAAAAACTGTTTTTT
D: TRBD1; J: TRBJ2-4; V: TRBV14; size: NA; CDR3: CASSLRDRGAKNIQYF; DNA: TGTGCCAGCAGCCTCCGGGACAGGGGGGCCAAAAACATTCAGTACTTC
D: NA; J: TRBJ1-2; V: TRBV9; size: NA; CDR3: CASSVEEGLGYTF; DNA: TGTGCCAGCAGCGTAGAGGAGGGTTTAGGCTACACCTTC
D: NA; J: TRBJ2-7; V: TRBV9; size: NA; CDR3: CASSVAGHSYEQYF; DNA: TGTGCCAGCAGCGTAGCGGGACATTCCTACGAGCAGTACTTC
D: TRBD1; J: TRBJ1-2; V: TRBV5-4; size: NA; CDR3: CASSLGQGYTF; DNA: TGTGCCAGCAGCTTGGGACAGGGGTACACCTTC
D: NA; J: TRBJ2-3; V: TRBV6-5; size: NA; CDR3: CASSWDPTDTQYF; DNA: TGTGCCAGCAGTTGGGACCCCACAGATACGCAGTATTTT
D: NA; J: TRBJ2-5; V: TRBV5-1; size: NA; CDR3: CASSFRNQETQYF; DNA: TGCGCCAGCAGCTTTAGGAACCAAGAGACCCAGTACTTC
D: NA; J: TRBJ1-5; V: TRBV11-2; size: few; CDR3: CASSTGLYSNQPQHF; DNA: TGTGCCAGCAGCACGGGACTTTATAGCAATCAGCCCCAGCATTTT
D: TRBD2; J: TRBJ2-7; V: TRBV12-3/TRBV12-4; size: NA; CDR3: CASSLSSAGVQYF; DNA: TGTGCCAGCAGTTTAAGCTCGGCGGGGGTGCAGTACTTC
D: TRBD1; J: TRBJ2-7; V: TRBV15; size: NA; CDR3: CATSGDRGPYEQYF; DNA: TGTGCCACCAGCGGTGACAGGGGGCCGTACGAGCAGTACTTC
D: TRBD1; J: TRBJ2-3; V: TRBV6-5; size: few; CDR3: CASRRDSEYTDTQYF; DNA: TGTGCCAGCAGGAGGGACAGCGAGTACACAGATACGCAGTATTTT
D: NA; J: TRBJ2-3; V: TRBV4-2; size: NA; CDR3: CASSQGFLDSTDTQYF; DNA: TGTGCCAGCAGCCAAGGATTCCTAGACAGCACAGATACGCAGTATTTT
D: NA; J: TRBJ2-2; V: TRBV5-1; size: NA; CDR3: CASRQTGSNTGELFF; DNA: TGCGCCAGCAGACAGACAGGCTCGAACACCGGGGAGCTGTTTTTT
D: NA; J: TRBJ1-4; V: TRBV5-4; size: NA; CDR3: CASRPQGNEKLFF; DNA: TGTGCCAGCAGGCCCCAGGGTAATGAAAAACTGTTTTTT
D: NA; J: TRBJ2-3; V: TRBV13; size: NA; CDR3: CASREVGGAADTQYF; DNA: TGTGCCAGCAGGGAAGTTGGGGGGGCAGCAGATACGCAGTATTTT
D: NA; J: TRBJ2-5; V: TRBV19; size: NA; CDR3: CASSIGKRGETQYF; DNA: TGTGCCAGTAGTATAGGCAAAAGGGGAGAGACCCAGTACTTC
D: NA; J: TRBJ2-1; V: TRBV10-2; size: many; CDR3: CASSGTNNNEQFF; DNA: TGCGCCAGCAGTGGCACAAATAACAATGAGCAGTTCTTC
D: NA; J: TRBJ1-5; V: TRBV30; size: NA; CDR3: CAWSTPPLLLQGSQPQHF; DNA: TGTGCCTGGAGTACTCCTCCGCTTCTCCTCCAGGGGAGTCAGCCCCAGCATTTT
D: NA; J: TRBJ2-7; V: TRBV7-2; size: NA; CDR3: CASSVSVGRSYEQYF; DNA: TGTGCCAGCAGCGTATCCGTGGGCCGCTCCTACGAGCAGTACTTC
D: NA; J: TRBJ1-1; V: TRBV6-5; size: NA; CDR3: CASSLTGLNTEAFF; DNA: TGTGCCAGCAGCCTCACAGGGCTGAACACTGAAGCTTTCTTT
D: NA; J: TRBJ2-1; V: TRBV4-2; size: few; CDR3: CASSQGDVYNEQFF; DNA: TGTGCCAGCAGCCAAGGGGACGTATACAATGAGCAGTTCTTC
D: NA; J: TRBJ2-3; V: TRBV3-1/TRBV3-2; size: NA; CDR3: CASSQTNPDTQYF; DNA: TGTGCCAGCAGCCAGACCAACCCAGATACGCAGTATTTT
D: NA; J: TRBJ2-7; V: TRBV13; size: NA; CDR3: CASSLDGISSYEQYF; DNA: TGTGCCAGCAGCTTGGACGGAATTAGCTCCTACGAGCAGTACTTC
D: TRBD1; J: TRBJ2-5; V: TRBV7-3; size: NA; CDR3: CASSPDRGRETQYF; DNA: TGTGCCAGCAGCCCGGACAGGGGGAGGGAGACCCAGTACTTC
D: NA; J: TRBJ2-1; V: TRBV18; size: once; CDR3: CASSPGTHEQFF; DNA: TGTGCCAGCTCACCAGGTACCCATGAGCAGTTCTTC
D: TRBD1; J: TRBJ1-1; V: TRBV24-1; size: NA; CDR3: CATSDSNRGGTEAFF; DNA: TGTGCCACCAGTGATTCAAACAGGGGGGGCACTGAAGCTTTCTTT
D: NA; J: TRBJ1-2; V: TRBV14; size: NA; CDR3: CASSHRDLGDPSHYGYTF; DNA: TGTGCCAGCAGCCACCGGGACCTCGGAGATCCTTCCCACTATGGCTACACCTTC
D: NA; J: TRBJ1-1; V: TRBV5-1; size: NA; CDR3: CASSLAGGNTEAFF; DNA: TGCGCCAGCAGCTTGGCTGGCGGGAACACTGAAGCTTTCTTT
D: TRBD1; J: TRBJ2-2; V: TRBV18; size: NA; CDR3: CASSPLGQTLPGSNTGELFF; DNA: TGTGCCAGCTCACCACTGGGACAGACCCTTCCGGGTTCGAACACCGGGGAGCTGTTTTTT
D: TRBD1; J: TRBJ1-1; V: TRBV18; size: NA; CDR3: CASSLEGQDPNTEAFF; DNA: TGTGCCAGCTCACTAGAAGGACAGGACCCGAACACTGAAGCTTTCTTT
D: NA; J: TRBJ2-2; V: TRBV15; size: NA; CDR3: CATSRGRDTGELFF; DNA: TGTGCCACCAGCAGAGGGAGGGACACCGGGGAGCTGTTTTTT
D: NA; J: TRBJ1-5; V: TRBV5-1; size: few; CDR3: CASSLGGTATSPQHF; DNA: TGCGCCAGCAGCTTGGGAGGGACGGCTACGAGCCCCCAGCATTTT
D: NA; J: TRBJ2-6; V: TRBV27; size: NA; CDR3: CASRLGGGYGANVLTF; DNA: TGTGCCAGCAGGTTAGGAGGGGGCTATGGGGCCAACGTCCTGACTTTC
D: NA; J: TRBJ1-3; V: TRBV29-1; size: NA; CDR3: CSVAGVSGNTIYF; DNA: TGCAGCGTAGCAGGGGTTTCTGGAAACACCATATATTTT
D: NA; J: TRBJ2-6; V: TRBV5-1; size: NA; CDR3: CASSEVSGANVLTF; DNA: TGCGCCAGCAGCGAGGTCTCTGGGGCCAACGTCCTGACTTTC
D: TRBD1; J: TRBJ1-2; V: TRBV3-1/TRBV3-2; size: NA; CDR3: CASSSGTEYGYTF; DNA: TGTGCCAGCAGCTCCGGGACAGAGTATGGCTACACCTTC
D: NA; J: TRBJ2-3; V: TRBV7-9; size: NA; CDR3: CASSLAFTDTQYF; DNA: TGTGCCAGCAGCTTGGCATTCACAGATACGCAGTATTTT
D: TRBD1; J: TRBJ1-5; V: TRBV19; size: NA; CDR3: CASTLDRRDQPQHF; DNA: TGTGCCAGTACCCTGGACAGGAGGGATCAGCCCCAGCATTTT